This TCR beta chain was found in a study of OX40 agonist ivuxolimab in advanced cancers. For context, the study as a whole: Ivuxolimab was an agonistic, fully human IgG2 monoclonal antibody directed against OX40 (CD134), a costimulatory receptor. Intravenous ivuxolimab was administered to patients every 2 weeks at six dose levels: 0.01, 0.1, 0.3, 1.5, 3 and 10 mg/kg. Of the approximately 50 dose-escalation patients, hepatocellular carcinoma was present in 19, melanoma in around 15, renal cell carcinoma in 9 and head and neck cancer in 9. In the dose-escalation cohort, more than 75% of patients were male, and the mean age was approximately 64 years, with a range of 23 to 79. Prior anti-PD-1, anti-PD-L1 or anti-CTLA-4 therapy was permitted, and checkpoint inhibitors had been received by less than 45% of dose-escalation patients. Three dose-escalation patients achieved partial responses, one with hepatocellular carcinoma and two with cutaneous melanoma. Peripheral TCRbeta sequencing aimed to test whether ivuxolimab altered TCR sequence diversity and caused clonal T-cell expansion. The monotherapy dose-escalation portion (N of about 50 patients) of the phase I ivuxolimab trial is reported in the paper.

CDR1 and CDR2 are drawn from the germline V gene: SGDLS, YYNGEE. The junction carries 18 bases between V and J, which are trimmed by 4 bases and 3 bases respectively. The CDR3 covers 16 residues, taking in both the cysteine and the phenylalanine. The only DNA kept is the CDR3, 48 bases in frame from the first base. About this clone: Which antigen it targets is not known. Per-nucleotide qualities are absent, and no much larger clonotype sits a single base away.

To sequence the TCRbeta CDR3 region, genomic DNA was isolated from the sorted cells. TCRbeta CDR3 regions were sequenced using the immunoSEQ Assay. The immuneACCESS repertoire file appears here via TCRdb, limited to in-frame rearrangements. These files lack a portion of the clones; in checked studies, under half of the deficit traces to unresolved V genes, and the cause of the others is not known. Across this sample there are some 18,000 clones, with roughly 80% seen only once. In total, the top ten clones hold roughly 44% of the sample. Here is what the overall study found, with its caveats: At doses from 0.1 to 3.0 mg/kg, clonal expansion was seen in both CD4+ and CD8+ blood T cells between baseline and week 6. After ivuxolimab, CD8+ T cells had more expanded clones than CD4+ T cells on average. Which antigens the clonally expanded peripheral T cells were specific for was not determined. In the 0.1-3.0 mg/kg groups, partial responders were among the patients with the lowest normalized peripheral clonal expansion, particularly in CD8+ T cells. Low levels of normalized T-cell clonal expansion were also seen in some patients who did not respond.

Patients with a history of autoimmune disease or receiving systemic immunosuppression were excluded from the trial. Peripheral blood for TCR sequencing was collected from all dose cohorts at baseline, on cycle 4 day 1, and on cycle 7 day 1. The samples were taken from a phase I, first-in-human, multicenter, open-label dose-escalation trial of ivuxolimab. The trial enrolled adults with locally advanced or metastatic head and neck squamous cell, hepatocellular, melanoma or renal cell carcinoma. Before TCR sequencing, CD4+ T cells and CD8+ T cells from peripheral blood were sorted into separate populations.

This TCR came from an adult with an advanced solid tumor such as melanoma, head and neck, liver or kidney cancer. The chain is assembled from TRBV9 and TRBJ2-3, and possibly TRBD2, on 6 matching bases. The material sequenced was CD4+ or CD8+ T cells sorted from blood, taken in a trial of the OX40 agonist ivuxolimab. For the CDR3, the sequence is CASSLLGGAQTDTQYF. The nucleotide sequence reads TGTGCCAGCAGCCTCCTCGGAGGGGCCCAGACAGATACGCAGTATTTT.